This T cell receptor beta chain was documented in a study of blood T cell repertoires in COVID-19. Study details: Italy, Spain and the United States were the sources of the convalescent and acute COVID-19 samples. T cells, B-cell-depleted T cells, or PBMCs supplied cDNA or gDNA.

V lost 3 bases and J 3 bases, leaving 8 bases between the germline ends. The CDR3 extends over 13 amino acids. Germline V CDR1 and CDR2: LNHDA, SQIVND (reference sequence). This clone came up once. This sample includes further DNA sequences coding for the same CDR3. As originally analysed: Amplification of reference gene primers provided the estimated nucleated cell counts. Data came from immunoSEQ multiplex PCR; TCRdb stores just in-frame clones and leaves some out. That table is the source of V, J and clone size, and D and trimming were worked out from the DNA. The sample contains hundreds of thousands of clones, 65% to 85% of which appear only once.

The specimen sequenced was peripheral blood. The chain joins TRBV19 to TRBJ1-1; D gene ambiguous. The TCR originated in a woman between 40 and 55 years old with active or convalescent COVID-19. Here the CDR3 reads CASSMSRDTEAFF. The DNA for the CDR3 is TGTGCCAGTAGTATGTCGAGGGACACTGAAGCTTTCTTT.